The present TCR beta chain was sequenced within a study of T-cell memory formation after mild COVID-19. TCRdb reprocessed the 5' RACE reads with MiXCR, giving one entry per CDR3 protein. Of 110,000 or so distinct CDR3 sequences in the sample, 20% to 25% were seen once. The CDR3 sequence is 13 residues long. Germline V gene sequence: CDR1 PRHDT, CDR2 FYEKMQ (reference sequence). After removal of 5 bases from V and 5 bases from J, the junction contained 5 bases not matched to a gene. This receptor was taken from a man aged 18 to 29 who had mild COVID-19 (a few samples of this study predate the infection). Cell type and time point are not known. The chain combines TRBV13 with TRBJ2-7; 8 nucleotides agree with TRBD1. Sequences were obtained from PBMCs or a T cell subset sorted from them (not recorded which). This chain's CDR3 is CASSAPDRDEQYV. Here the CDR3 DNA reads TGTGCCAGCAGCGCACCGGACAGGGACGAGCAGTACGTC.